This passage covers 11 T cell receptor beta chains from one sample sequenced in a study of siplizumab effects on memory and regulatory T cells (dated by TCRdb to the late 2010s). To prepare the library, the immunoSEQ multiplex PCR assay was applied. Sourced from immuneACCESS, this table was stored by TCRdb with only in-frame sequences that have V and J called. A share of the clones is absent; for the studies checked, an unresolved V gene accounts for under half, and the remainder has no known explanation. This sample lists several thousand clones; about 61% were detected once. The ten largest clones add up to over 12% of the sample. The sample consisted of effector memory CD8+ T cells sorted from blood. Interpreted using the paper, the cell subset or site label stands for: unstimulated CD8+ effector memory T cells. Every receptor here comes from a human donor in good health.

The chain's CDR3 is CASSLFGSGPRMNTEAFF. The CDR3 DNA follows: TGTGCCAGCAGTTTATTTGGAAGCGGACCCCGCATGAACACTGAAGCTTTCTTT. The V call is TRBV28, the J call TRBJ1-1; D is undetermined. This CDR3 is 18 amino acids long. V dropped 1 base and J dropped 0 bases, with 18 bases sitting between them. Germline CDR1 and CDR2: MDHEN and SYDVKM.

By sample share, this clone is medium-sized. The CDR3 here is CASSRGVDTGELFF. The CDR3 bases are TGTGCCAGCAGTCGGGGGGTTGACACCGGGGAGCTGTTTTTT. V gene TRBV6-4 combines with J gene TRBJ2-2; TRBD2 matches at 7 bases. Germline CDR1 and CDR2: MRHNA and SNTAGT. This CDR3 has 14 residues. The junction had 3 bases not matched to a gene; V was cut back by 5 bases and J by 3 bases.

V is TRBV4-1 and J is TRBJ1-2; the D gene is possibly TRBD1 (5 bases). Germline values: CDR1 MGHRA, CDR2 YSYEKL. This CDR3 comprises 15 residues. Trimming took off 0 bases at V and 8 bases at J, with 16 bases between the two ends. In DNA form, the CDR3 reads TGCGCCAGCAGCCAAGATCGGGGCGTATCGGAAGGCTACACCTTC. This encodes CASSQDRGVSEGYTF.

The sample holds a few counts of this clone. CDR3: CASSVVPGETQYF. CDR3 DNA: TGTGCCAGCAGCGTAGTCCCCGGAGAGACCCAGTACTTC. This chain connects TRBV9 to TRBJ2-5; no definite D call. Germline CDR1 SGDLS, CDR2 YYNGEE. This CDR3 is 13 amino acids long. V lost 0 bases, J lost 4 bases, and 7 bases lay in between.

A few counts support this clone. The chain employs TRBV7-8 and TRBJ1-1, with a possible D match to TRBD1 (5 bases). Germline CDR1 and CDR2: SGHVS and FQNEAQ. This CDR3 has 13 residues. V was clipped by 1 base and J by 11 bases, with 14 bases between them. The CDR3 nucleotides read TGTGCCAGCAGCTTAGAGATCCTGGGGGTGGCTTTCTTT. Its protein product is CASSLEILGVAFF.

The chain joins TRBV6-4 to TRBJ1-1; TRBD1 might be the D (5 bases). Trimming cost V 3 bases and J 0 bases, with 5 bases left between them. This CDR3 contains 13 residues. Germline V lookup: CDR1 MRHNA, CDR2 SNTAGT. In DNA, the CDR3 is TGTGCCAGCAGTGAGGACATGAACACTGAAGCTTTCTTT. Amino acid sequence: CASSEDMNTEAFF.

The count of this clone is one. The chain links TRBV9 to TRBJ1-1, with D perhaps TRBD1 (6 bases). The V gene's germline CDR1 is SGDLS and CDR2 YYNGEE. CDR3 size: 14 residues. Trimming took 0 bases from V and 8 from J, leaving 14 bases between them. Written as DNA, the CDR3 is TGTGCCAGCAGCGTAGGGGACAACCTATGGGAAGCTTTCTTT. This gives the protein CASSVGDNLWEAFF.

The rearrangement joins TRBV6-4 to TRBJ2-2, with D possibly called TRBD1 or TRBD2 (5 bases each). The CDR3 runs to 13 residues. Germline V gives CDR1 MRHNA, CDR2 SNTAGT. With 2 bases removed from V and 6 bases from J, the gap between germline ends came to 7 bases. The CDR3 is CASSDGGAGELFF. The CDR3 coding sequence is TGTGCCAGCAGTGACGGGGGTGCCGGGGAGCTGTTTTTT.

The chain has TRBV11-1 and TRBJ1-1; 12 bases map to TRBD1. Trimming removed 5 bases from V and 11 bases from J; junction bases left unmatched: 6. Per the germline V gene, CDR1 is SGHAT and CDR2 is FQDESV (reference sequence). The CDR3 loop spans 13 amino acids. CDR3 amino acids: CASSPGTGGEAFF. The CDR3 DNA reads TGTGCCAGCAGCCCCGGGACAGGGGGCGAGGCTTTCTTT.

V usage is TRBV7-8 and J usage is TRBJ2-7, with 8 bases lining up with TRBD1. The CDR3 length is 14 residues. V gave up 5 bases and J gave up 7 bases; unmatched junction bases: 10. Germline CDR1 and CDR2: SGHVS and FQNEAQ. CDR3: CASSPHQGAGEQYF. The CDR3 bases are TGTGCCAGCAGCCCTCACCAGGGGGCGGGAGAGCAGTACTTC.

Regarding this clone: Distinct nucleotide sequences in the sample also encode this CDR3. CDR3 sequence reads: CASSIGGTAYNEQFF. The DNA for the CDR3 is TGTGCCAGTAGTATTGGAGGGACAGCCTACAATGAGCAGTTCTTC. The V and J genes are TRBV19 and TRBJ2-1; a weak D match, TRBD1 (7 bases). V shed 3 bases and J shed 2 bases, with 11 bases lying between them. Germline V gives CDR1 LNHDA, CDR2 SQIVND (reference sequence). This CDR3 has 15 amino acids.